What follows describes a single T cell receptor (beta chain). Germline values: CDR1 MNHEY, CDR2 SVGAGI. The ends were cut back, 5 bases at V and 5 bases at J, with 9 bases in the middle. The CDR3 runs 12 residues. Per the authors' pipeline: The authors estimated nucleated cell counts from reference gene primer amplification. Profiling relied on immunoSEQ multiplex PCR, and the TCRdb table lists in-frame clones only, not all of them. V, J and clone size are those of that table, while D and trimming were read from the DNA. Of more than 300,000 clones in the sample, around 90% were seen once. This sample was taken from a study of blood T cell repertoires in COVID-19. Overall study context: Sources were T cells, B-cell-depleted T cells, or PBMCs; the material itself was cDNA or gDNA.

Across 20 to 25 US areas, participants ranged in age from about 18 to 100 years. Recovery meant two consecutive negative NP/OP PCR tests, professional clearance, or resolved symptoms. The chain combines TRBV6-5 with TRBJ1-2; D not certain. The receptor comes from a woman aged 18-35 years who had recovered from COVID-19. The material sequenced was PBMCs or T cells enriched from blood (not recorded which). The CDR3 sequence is CASSLAGYGYTF. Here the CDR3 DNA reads TGTGCCAGCAGTCTCGCCGGGTATGGCTACACCTTC.